This entry concerns a single TCR beta chain. The antigen is unknown. V gave up 1 base and J gave up 5 bases; unmatched junction bases: 13. CDR1 and CDR2 from the germline V gene are KGHSH and LQKENI. CDR3 length: 17 residues. The data are from a study of a mutant IDH1 vaccine in newly diagnosed glioma. Study context: The start of vaccination came 4-6 weeks after radiotherapy alone, or with temozolomide cycles. Before enrollment, the patients had been treated with radiotherapy alone, temozolomide alone, or both together. Most of them had received both. The timing of visit V12 was week 35, and that of visit V13 was week 47.

The repertoire was sequenced with immunoSEQ multiplex PCR; TCRdb's copy has only in-frame clones and lacks some. The repertoire has 30,000 to 40,000 clones, approximately 78% of them found once; the top ten carry approximately 7.1%. Stated time point: week 35, safety follow-up. Doses comprised 300 ug of mutant IDH1 20-mer peptide each, plus topical imiquimod. The patients received vaccinations eight times, in weeks 1, 3, 5, 7, 11, 15, 19 and 23. The V gene is TRBV18, the J gene TRBJ2-7; TRBD1 matches 8 bases. Sample: PBMCs, taken from a glioma patient whose treatment included an IDH1 peptide vaccine. The sequence derives from a young woman with glioma. The CDR3 DNA follows: TGTGCCAGCTCACCACTAGCTGACAGGGGCCGAGGAGACGAGCAGTACTTC. Its translation is CASSPLADRGRGDEQYF.